A selection of T cell receptor beta chains follows, all from one sample in a study of T cells in localized non-small cell lung cancer. TCRdb's table, derived via immunoSEQ multiplex PCR, lists solely in-frame clones and lacks some. The sample lists roughly 3,400 clones; 30% to 35% were seen once. This specimen consisted of normal lung tissue next to the tumor, obtained before any cancer treatment. The receptors shown here come from a male donor at least 60 years old with stage III lung adenocarcinoma. Each CDR3 is given with its conserved first and last residue. Each record gives: V gene, clone size, J gene, D gene, CDR3 DNA, CDR3 protein. A D gene is named only where the DNA matches it firmly. A clone size is listed for some rows: how often the clone was seen (once, few, many), or a class if it is expanded.

V gene: TRBV11-3; clone size: NA; J gene: TRBJ1-1; D gene: NA; CDR3 DNA: TGTGCCAGCAGCCTAGATGGACAATCGAACACTGAAGCTTTCTTT; CDR3 protein: CASSLDGQSNTEAFF
V gene: TRBV19; clone size: once; J gene: TRBJ2-2; D gene: NA; CDR3 DNA: TGTGCCAGTAGTATAGCGAGGGGGGCCTACGGGGAGCTGTTTTTT; CDR3 protein: CASSIARGAYGELFF
V gene: TRBV28; clone size: NA; J gene: TRBJ2-7; D gene: NA; CDR3 DNA: TGTGCCAGCAGTTCCCGACCGGGACAACTCTACGAGCAGTACTTC; CDR3 protein: CASSSRPGQLYEQYF
V gene: TRBV5-1; clone size: NA; J gene: TRBJ1-1; D gene: NA; CDR3 DNA: TGCGCCAGCAGGACAGAACTAATTGGGAACACTGAAGCTTTCTTT; CDR3 protein: CASRTELIGNTEAFF
V gene: TRBV19; clone size: NA; J gene: TRBJ1-2; D gene: NA; CDR3 DNA: TGTGCCAGTAGTATAGATGGGGGGGCTGCTGGCTACACCTTC; CDR3 protein: CASSIDGGAAGYTF
V gene: TRBV18; clone size: NA; J gene: TRBJ1-2; D gene: TRBD1; CDR3 DNA: TGTGCCAGCTCACCCCGGACAGGGGCGGACGGCTACACCTTC; CDR3 protein: CASSPRTGADGYTF
V gene: TRBV15; clone size: few; J gene: TRBJ2-1; D gene: NA; CDR3 DNA: TGTGCCACCAGCCGACTGGGGACCCAAGGGAATGAGCAGTTCTTC; CDR3 protein: CATSRLGTQGNEQFF
V gene: TRBV11-3; clone size: NA; J gene: TRBJ2-7; D gene: NA; CDR3 DNA: TGTGCCAGCAGCCTAGAGGTGGGGGTCTACGAGCAGTACTTC; CDR3 protein: CASSLEVGVYEQYF
V gene: TRBV6-8; clone size: NA; J gene: TRBJ1-1; D gene: NA; CDR3 DNA: TGTGCCAGCAGTTACGGCGGAACTGAAGCTTTCTTT; CDR3 protein: CASSYGGTEAFF
V gene: TRBV6-8; clone size: few; J gene: TRBJ1-4; D gene: NA; CDR3 DNA: TGTGCCAGCAGTACCGGGACCCCGAGAGAAGAAAAACTGTTTTTT; CDR3 protein: CASSTGTPREEKLFF
V gene: TRBV5-1; clone size: NA; J gene: TRBJ2-1; D gene: NA; CDR3 DNA: TGCGCCAGCAGCTTGGCCCCTGGGTCCAATGAGCAGTTCTTC; CDR3 protein: CASSLAPGSNEQFF
V gene: TRBV6-8; clone size: once; J gene: TRBJ2-3; D gene: TRBD1; CDR3 DNA: TGTGCCAGCAGACGCCAACAGGGGGCCACGCAGTATTTT; CDR3 protein: CASRRQQGATQYF